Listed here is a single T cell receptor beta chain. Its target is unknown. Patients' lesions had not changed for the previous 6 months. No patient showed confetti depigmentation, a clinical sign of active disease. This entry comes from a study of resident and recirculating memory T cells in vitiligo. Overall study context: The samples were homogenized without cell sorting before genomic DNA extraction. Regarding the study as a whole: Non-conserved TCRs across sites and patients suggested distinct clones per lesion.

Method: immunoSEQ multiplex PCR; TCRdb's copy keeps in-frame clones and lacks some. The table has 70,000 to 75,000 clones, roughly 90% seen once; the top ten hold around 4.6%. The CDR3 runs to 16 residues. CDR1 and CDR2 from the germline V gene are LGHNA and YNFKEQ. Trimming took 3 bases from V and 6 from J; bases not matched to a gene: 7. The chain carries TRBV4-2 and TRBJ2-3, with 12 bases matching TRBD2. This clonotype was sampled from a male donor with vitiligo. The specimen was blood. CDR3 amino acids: CASSQSLAGGSDTQYF. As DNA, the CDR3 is TGTGCCAGCAGCCAGTCACTAGCGGGGGGATCGGATACGCAGTATTTT.